The 24 T cell receptor beta chains in this list originate from one sample, sequenced in a study of cytomegalovirus exposure and HLA in healthy donors (dated by TCRdb to the late 2010s). Library construction relied on the immunoSEQ multiplex PCR assay. A mixture of 60 forward primers for TCR Vbeta segments and 13 reverse primers for TCR Jbeta segments was used in the multiplex PCR. The table comes from immuneACCESS by way of TCRdb, which keeps in-frame sequences with V and J called. Part of the clones is missing from these tables; in studies checked, under half for an unresolved V gene and the rest for unknown reasons. For this sample there are 170,000 or so clones; 80% appear just once. The leading ten clones occupy more than 5% of the sample. The sample comprised PBMCs. These receptors were taken from a middle-aged man in good health and CMV-seronegative.

CDR3 nucleotide sequence: TGTGCCAGCGCAGGAAGCTCCTACGAGCAGTACTTC. Its protein product is CASAGSSYEQYF. V usage is TRBV27 and J usage is TRBJ2-7; D is ambiguous. CDR1 is MNHEY, CDR2 SMNVEV, per germline (reference sequence). V lost 8 bases and J 0 bases, leaving 8 bases between the germline ends. The CDR3 spans 12 residues.

The chain carries TRBV4-3 and TRBJ2-1; D gene unclear. CDR3 length: 12 amino acids. Germline values: CDR1 LGHNA, CDR2 YSLEER. Trimming cost V 4 bases and J 9 bases, with 10 bases left between them. CDR3 protein: CASSPQRGEQFF. CDR3 nucleotides: TGCGCCAGCAGCCCCCAACGAGGTGAGCAGTTCTTC.

The gene calls are TRBV5-1 and TRBJ2-7; D remains unclear. The germline CDR1 and CDR2 sequences are SGHRS and YFSETQ. Trimming cost V 5 bases and J 5 bases, with 17 bases left between them. The CDR3 has 14 amino acids. The CDR3 protein is CASSNWPGMNEQYF. CDR3 in DNA: TGCGCCAGCAGTAACTGGCCGGGTATGAACGAGCAGTACTTC.

V usage is TRBV29-1 and J usage is TRBJ1-1, with TRBD1 matching 10 bases. The CDR3 sequence is 11 residues long. The ends lost 4 bases at V and 12 bases at J; junction bases unmatched: 5. CDR1 is SQVTM and CDR2 is ANQGSEA in the germline V gene. The CDR3 bases are TGCAGCGTTGGGGACAGGGGTTGGACTTTCTTT. Translating it yields CSVGDRGWTFF. Based on the CDR3 plus reference TRBV29-1 and TRBJ1-1, the full variable domain is SAVISQKPSRDICQRGTSLTIQCQVDSQVTMMFWYRQQPGQSLTLIATANQGSEATYESGFVIDKFPISRPNLTFSTLTVSNMSPEDSSIYLCSVGDRGWTFFGQGTRLTVV.

This clone showed up just a few times. The chain links TRBV28 to TRBJ1-5; D might be TRBD1 (6 bases). The CDR3 has 14 amino acids. Germline assignment: CDR1 MDHEN and CDR2 SYDVKM. The V and J ends lost 5 bases and 2 bases respectively, with 10 bases between them. The CDR3 loop reads CASSPGGRNQPQHF. The CDR3 DNA follows: TGTGCCAGCAGTCCCGGGGGGCGCAATCAGCCCCAGCATTTT. Full variable domain (remainder filled in from reference TRBV28 and TRBJ1-5): DVKVTQSSRYLVKRTGEKVFLECVQDMDHENMFWYRQDPGLGLRLIYFSYDVKMKEKGDIPEGYSVSREKKERFSLILESASTNQTSMYLCASSPGGRNQPQHFGDGTRLSIL.

The chain joins TRBV4-3 to TRBJ2-6; D is unresolved. The length of the CDR3 is 16 residues. CDR1 LGHNA and CDR2 YSLEER come from the germline V gene. Trimming took 0 bases from V and 3 from J, leaving 9 bases between them. DNA for the CDR3: TGCGCCAGCAGCCAAGATCCCCGCGGTGGGGCCAACGTCCTGACTTTC. Residues: CASSQDPRGGANVLTF.

As DNA, the CDR3 is TGTGCCACAATCGCGGGGACAGGGGTACACGAGCAGTACTTC. This sequence encodes CATIAGTGVHEQYF. This chain uses TRBV10-3 with TRBJ2-7; TRBD1 matches at 10 bases. This CDR3 spans 14 amino acids. V gave up 10 bases and J gave up 5 bases; unmatched junction bases: 11. Germline loops: CDR1 ENHRY, CDR2 SYGVKD.

The chain combines TRBV25-1 with TRBJ2-3, with 8 bases that match TRBD1. The V gene end was trimmed by 1 base and the J gene end by 5 bases; junction bases not matched to a gene: 11. The CDR3 has 17 residues. Germline V gene sequence: CDR1 MGHDK, CDR2 SYGVNS. The CDR3 DNA is TGTGCCAGCAGTGAATTCGCCGGCGACAGGGGAAAAGATACGCAGTATTTT. Amino acids: CASSEFAGDRGKDTQYF.

The chain has TRBV5-6 and TRBJ1-2, with 9 nucleotides matching TRBD1. Germline trimming cut 6 bases from V and 4 bases from J; bases unmatched to any gene: 16. Germline-derived CDR1 and CDR2 are SGHDT and YYEEEE. The CDR3 totals 17 residues. CDR3 nucleotides: TGTGCCAGCATCGACGACGGACAGGGGTTAAGTAGCTATGGCTACACCTTC. It is translated as CASIDDGQGLSSYGYTF.

The V gene is TRBV7-2, the J gene TRBJ2-7; TRBD2 matches 9 bases. The length of the CDR3 is 16 residues. J was trimmed by 8 bases and V by 3 bases; bases with no gene match: 14. Germline lookup yields CDR1 SGHTA and CDR2 FQGNSA. CDR3 in DNA: TGTGCCAGCAGCTTGAATTTGGATAGCGGGAGTACGAAGCAGTACTTC. Its translation is CASSLNLDSGSTKQYF. Based on the CDR3 plus reference TRBV7-2 and TRBJ2-7, the full variable domain is GAGVSQSPSNKVTEKGKDVELRCDPISGHTALYWYRQSLGQGLEFLIYFQGNSAPDKSGLPSDRFSAERTGGSVSTLTIQRTQQEDSAVYLCASSLNLDSGSTKQYFGPGTRLTVT.

For this clone: One end of the junction is discordant with germline, which a read error may explain. The chain carries TRBV7-6 and TRBJ2-3; 8 nucleotides align to TRBD2. The germline CDR1 and CDR2 sequences are SGHVS and FNYEAQ. This CDR3 comprises 16 residues. CDR3 protein: CVSSPRASGFRNTQYF. The CDR3 nucleotides read TGTGTCAGCAGCCCGAGGGCTAGCGGGTTCCGAAATACGCAGTATTTT.

This clone showed up just once. The chain couples TRBV7-9 to TRBJ2-4, with 9 bases identical to TRBD1. Looked up from germline, CDR1 is SEHNR and CDR2 is FQNEAQ (reference sequence). V shed 4 bases and J 7 bases; nucleotides not matched to a gene: 5. The CDR3 spans 14 residues. CDR3 in amino acids: CASSSGTGPNIQYF. CDR3 coding DNA: TGTGCCAGCAGCTCCGGGACAGGGCCTAACATTCAGTACTTC.

The chain uses TRBV4-3 and TRBJ2-5; TRBD1 agrees at 11 bases. The J call may be faulty, since TRBJ2-7 better matches the DNA end. The CDR3 sequence is 15 residues long. From germline, CDR1 is LGHNA and CDR2 YSLEER. Here the CDR3 reads CASSLGTGGSNEQYF. The CDR3, as DNA: TGCGCCAGCAGCCTTGGGACAGGGGGTTCGAACGAGCAGTACTTC.

The chain combines TRBV5-4 with TRBJ1-5, with 8 bases aligning to TRBD1. The CDR3 runs to 16 residues. Trimming at V came to 3 bases and at J to 2 bases, leaving 7 bases not matched to a gene. Germline V gives CDR1 SGHNT, CDR2 YYREEE (reference sequence). The CDR3 coding sequence is TGTGCCAGCAGCTCAACAGGGGGAGGCGGCAATCAGCCCCAGCATTTT. As protein: CASSSTGGGGNQPQHF. The full variable domain, with the rest looked up from reference TRBV5-4 and TRBJ1-5, is ETGVTQSPTHLIKTRGQQVTLRCSSQSGHNTVSWYQQALGQGPQFIFQYYREEENGRGNFPPRFSGLQFPNYSSELNVNALELDDSALYLCASSSTGGGGNQPQHFGDGTRLSIL.

This chain uses TRBV5-8 with TRBJ1-5, with TRBD1 as a possible D gene (6 bases). The V end lost 2 bases, the J end lost 4 bases, and 10 bases lay between the germline ends. The germline CDR1 and CDR2 sequences are SGHTS and YDEGEE. The CDR3 consists of 14 residues. CDR3: CASSFVGGNQPQHF. The CDR3 DNA sequence: TGTGCCAGCAGCTTCGTAGGGGGTAATCAGCCCCAGCATTTT.

In the case of this clone: This sample includes further DNA sequences coding for the same CDR3. The chain uses TRBV5-6 and TRBJ2-3, with TRBD2 matching over 9 bases. The CDR3 sequence is 14 residues long. V lost 6 bases, J lost 6 bases, and 8 bases stayed unmatched. Germline lookup yields CDR1 SGHDT and CDR2 YYEEEE. The CDR3 region is CASTVAGAEDTQYF. CDR3 in DNA: TGTGCCAGCACCGTAGCGGGAGCAGAGGATACGCAGTATTTT.

This chain connects TRBV29-1 to TRBJ2-7; 7 nucleotides match TRBD1. Germline CDR1 SQVTM, CDR2 ANQGSEA. V was pared by 6 bases and J by 0 bases, with 2 bases of the junction left unmatched. This CDR3 is built from 12 residues. The DNA for the CDR3 is TGCAGCGTGAGGACAGGCTCCTACGAGCAGTACTTC. It encodes CSVRTGSYEQYF.

V is TRBV19 and J is TRBJ1-1, with 8 bases matching TRBD1. Trimming cost V 3 bases and J 0 bases; bases outside gene matches: 9. The CDR3 is 17 residues long. The germline V gene encodes CDR1 LNHDA and CDR2 SQIVND (reference sequence). The chain's CDR3 is CASSIMTGVMMNTEAFF. The CDR3 bases are TGTGCCAGTAGTATCATGACAGGGGTTATGATGAACACTGAAGCTTTCTTT.

The chain couples TRBV18 to TRBJ1-5; 9 nucleotides line up with TRBD1. CDR3 length: 16 residues. Looked up from germline, CDR1 is KGHSH and CDR2 is LQKENI. Trimming at V came to 0 bases and at J to 5 bases, leaving 5 bases not matched to a gene. The CDR3 here is CASSPPGQGEHQPQHF. For the CDR3, the DNA is TGTGCCAGCTCACCACCGGGACAGGGAGAACATCAGCCCCAGCATTTT.

This chain links TRBV19 with TRBJ2-5; 8 bases are a match to TRBD1. J was trimmed by 2 bases and V by 5 bases; bases with no gene match: 4. This CDR3 has 14 amino acids. Germline CDR1 reads LNHDA; CDR2 reads SQIVND (reference sequence). The CDR3 protein is CASSAYRGQETQYF. The CDR3 DNA follows: TGTGCCAGTAGTGCTTACAGGGGGCAAGAGACCCAGTACTTC.

The chain employs TRBV27 and TRBJ2-7; possibly TRBD1 for D (6 bases). Trimming left V 1 base short and J 4 bases short, with 8 bases between. Germline V gene sequence: CDR1 MNHEY, CDR2 SMNVEV (reference sequence). CDR3 length: 13 residues. The CDR3 spells CASSLFRGYEQYF. The CDR3 DNA sequence: TGTGCCAGCAGTTTATTCAGGGGTTACGAGCAGTACTTC.

CDR3 in DNA: TGTGCTAGTGGTTCGGAGACAGGGAGGTTGGGTGAAGCTTTCTTT. Translation: CASGSETGRLGEAFF. J is TRBJ1-1 and V is TRBV12-5; 7 positions agree with TRBD1. With V trimmed by 4 bases and J by 7 bases, 12 bases remained unmatched. Per the germline V gene, CDR1 is LGHNT and CDR2 is FRNRAP. This CDR3 is built from 15 residues.

The rearrangement links TRBV6-5 to TRBJ2-6; D possibly corresponds to TRBD1 (5 bases). From germline, CDR1 is MNHEY and CDR2 SVGAGI. CDR3 length equals 15 residues. Trimming took 4 bases from V and 0 from J, leaving 7 bases between them. The CDR3 loop reads CASSFRDSGANVLTF. CDR3 nucleotides: TGTGCCAGCAGTTTCAGGGACTCTGGGGCCAACGTCCTGACTTTC.

This CDR3 reads CATSRAGGSETQYF. Written as DNA, the CDR3 is TGTGCCACCAGCAGGGCGGGGGGATCAGAGACCCAGTACTTC. This chain connects TRBV15 to TRBJ2-5, with 8 bases fitting TRBD2. CDR3 length equals 14 residues. The V segment lost 3 bases and the J segment 4 bases; nucleotides outside the gene matches: 4. Germline-derived CDR1 and CDR2 are LNHNV and YYDKDF (reference sequence).